The T cell receptor beta chain described here comes from a study of patients and donors after allogeneic stem cell transplantation. Looked up from germline, CDR1 is MNHEY and CDR2 is SVGAGI. The CDR3 has 14 amino acids. With 2 bases clipped from V and 2 bases from J, the junction kept 0 bases outside the gene matches. One entry per CDR3 protein results from TCRdb running MiXCR on the RT-PCR reads. The profile shows 200,000 to 250,000 distinct CDR3 sequences, 13% to 15% of them singletons. The sequencing sample was made of blood, either unsorted or a sorted T cell fraction (not recorded which). The receptor was derived from a human donor who was either an allogeneic HSCT recipient or a stem cell or donor lymphocyte infusion donor (not recorded which). It is not recorded whose cells these are; they may come from a transplant donor. The gene calls are TRBV6-5 and TRBJ1-5; 7 bases line up with TRBD1. CDR3 residues: CASSYTGGNQPQHF. CDR3 sequence (DNA): TGTGCCAGCAGTTACACAGGGGGCAATCAGCCCCAGCATTTT.